A single sample gave rise to the 15 T cell receptor beta chains below, sequenced in a study of cytomegalovirus exposure and HLA in healthy donors (dated by TCRdb to about 2017). The library was generated by the immunoSEQ multiplex PCR assay. For the multiplex PCR, a mixture combining 60 forward primers for TCR Vbeta segments and 13 reverse primers for TCR Jbeta segments was used. TCRdb obtained this table from immuneACCESS and retained in-frame rearrangements with V and J assigned. These tables miss some clones; where compared with another copy, unresolved V genes account for less than half of the shortfall, and the remainder is unexplained. The sample data list some 130,000 clones, and under 85% of these were observed just once. The top ten constitute less than 4% of the sample. Source material: PBMCs. These receptor sequences come from a man under 40 in good health and CMV-seronegative.

The J gene is TRBJ2-7, the V gene TRBV2; D uncertain. V was clipped by 4 bases and J by 4 bases, with 11 bases between them. The V gene's germline CDR1 is SNHLY and CDR2 FYNNEI. The CDR3 is 13 residues long. Here the CDR3 reads CASSAYREYEQYF. The CDR3 DNA reads as TGTGCCAGCAGTGCGTACCGAGAGTACGAGCAGTACTTC.

The J gene is TRBJ2-1, the V gene TRBV5-1; 12 nucleotides align to TRBD2. The CDR3 loop spans 15 amino acids. J was trimmed by 5 bases and V by 2 bases; bases with no gene match: 2. Germline V CDR1 and CDR2: SGHRS, YFSETQ. The CDR3 nucleotides are TGCGCCAGCAGCTTACTAGCGGGGGGAGACAATGAGCAGTTCTTC. Translation: CASSLLAGGDNEQFF.

The chain joins TRBV7-3 to TRBJ1-2, with D possibly TRBD1 on 6 matching bases. Germline V gives CDR1 SGHTA, CDR2 FQGTGA. Trimming cost V 0 bases and J 6 bases, with 14 bases left between them. CDR3 size: 15 residues. Here the CDR3 DNA reads TGTGCCAGCAGCTTAACGCCGAGGACAGACGATGGCTACACCTTC. This encodes CASSLTPRTDDGYTF.

The rearrangement uses TRBV4-3 and TRBJ2-2; 8 bases align to TRBD2. This CDR3 is 17 amino acids long. CDR1 is LGHNA and CDR2 is YSLEER in the germline V gene. Germline trimming cut 0 bases from V and 5 bases from J; bases unmatched to any gene: 8. The CDR3 here is CASSQEPGGPVTGELFF. CDR3 coding DNA: TGCGCCAGCAGCCAAGAACCGGGAGGGCCGGTTACCGGGGAGCTGTTTTTT.

The chain carries TRBV5-1 and TRBJ1-1; 7 bases map to TRBD1. The germline V gene has CDR1 SGHRS and CDR2 YFSETQ. V was pared by 1 base and J by 4 bases, with 4 bases of the junction left unmatched. This CDR3 has 14 amino acids. The CDR3 DNA reads as TGCGCCAGCAGCTTGACAGGGGATGGCACTGAAGCTTTCTTT. This translates into CASSLTGDGTEAFF.

This clone showed up just a few times. The chain recombines TRBV2 with TRBJ2-7; 9 bases are shared with TRBD1. The germline V gene encodes CDR1 SNHLY and CDR2 FYNNEI. The CDR3 runs to 15 residues. V was pared by 6 bases and J by 1 base, with 7 bases of the junction left unmatched. The CDR3 reads CASRETGGISYEQYF. The CDR3 nucleotides read TGTGCCAGCAGGGAGACAGGGGGTATATCCTACGAGCAGTACTTC.

There are a few counts of this clone. Here the CDR3 DNA reads TGTGCCAGCAGCCCAAACTCAGGGAATTCTAACTATGGCTACACCTTC. It codes for CASSPNSGNSNYGYTF. The chain recombines TRBV7-8 with TRBJ1-2; TRBD1 is a possible D gene (5 bases). V was pared by 5 bases and J by 0 bases, with 16 bases between. The V gene's germline CDR1 is SGHVS and CDR2 FQNEAQ. The CDR3 length is 16 residues.

This clone was counted between two and nine times. The chain couples TRBV7-8 to TRBJ1-1, with 7 bases aligning to TRBD1. This CDR3 is 17 amino acids long. Germline CDR1 reads SGHVS; CDR2 reads FQNEAQ. J was trimmed by 0 bases and V by 0 bases; bases with no gene match: 7. The CDR3, as DNA: TGTGCCAGCAGCTTAGCGCTGACAGGGAGGTTGAACACTGAAGCTTTCTTT. Translation gives CASSLALTGRLNTEAFF.

V gene TRBV19 combines with J gene TRBJ2-1; TRBD1 matches at 8 bases. Unmatched junction bases numbered 8, after V lost 4 bases and J lost 9 bases. There are 14 residues in the CDR3. Germline CDR1 and CDR2: LNHDA and SQIVND (reference sequence). CDR3 loop: CASSTQGARSEQFF. In nucleotides, the CDR3 is TGTGCCAGTAGTACCCAGGGGGCTAGGAGTGAGCAGTTCTTC.

CDR3: CASSLGTVAKNIQYF. Written as DNA, the CDR3 is TGTGCCAGCAGCTTAGGGACAGTAGCCAAAAACATTCAGTACTTC. The chain links TRBV7-2 to TRBJ2-4; maybe TRBD1 (6 bases). The CDR3 is 15 amino acids. V shed 1 base and J shed 0 bases, with 7 bases lying between them. Germline values: CDR1 SGHTA, CDR2 FQGNSA.

This clone has only a few counts. The chain employs TRBV11-2 and TRBJ2-5, with D perhaps matching TRBD2 (5 bases). The V gene's germline CDR1 is SGHAT and CDR2 FQNNGV. Trimming left V 0 bases short and J 2 bases short, with 7 bases between. The length of the CDR3 is 14 residues. CDR3 sequence: CASSLDRGQETQYF. The CDR3 coding sequence is TGTGCCAGCAGCTTAGATCGGGGACAAGAGACCCAGTACTTC. The full variable domain, rest sourced from reference TRBV11-2 and TRBJ2-5, is EAGVAQSPRYKIIEKRQSVAFWCNPISGHATLYWYQQILGQGPKLLIQFQNNGVVDDSQLPKDRFSAERLKGVDSTLKIQPAKLEDSAVYLCASSLDRGQETQYFGPGTRLLVL.

The chain joins TRBV7-9 to TRBJ2-5, with 7 nucleotides matching TRBD1. J was trimmed by 5 bases and V by 4 bases; bases with no gene match: 10. Per the germline V gene, CDR1 is SEHNR and CDR2 is FQNEAQ (reference sequence). CDR3 length: 15 residues. The chain's CDR3 is CASSYGTDLRETQYF. For the CDR3, the DNA is TGTGCCAGCAGCTACGGGACAGACCTCCGGGAGACCCAGTACTTC.

The CDR3 nucleotides read TGTGCCAGCAGCTTAATGGCTAGCGGGGACCTCACAGATACGCAGTATTTT. Translated: CASSLMASGDLTDTQYF. V is TRBV13 and J is TRBJ2-3; 9 positions match TRBD2. Germline-derived CDR1 and CDR2 are PRHDT and FYEKMQ (reference sequence). Losses at the gene ends were 2 bases for V and 2 bases for J; bases not matched to a gene: 8. This CDR3 contains 17 residues.

V usage is TRBV19 and J usage is TRBJ2-2, with 10 nucleotides matching TRBD1. V lost 4 bases to trimming and J lost 4 bases; unmatched junction nucleotides: 15. CDR3 length: 19 amino acids. Per the germline V gene, CDR1 is LNHDA and CDR2 is SQIVND (reference sequence). The CDR3 bases are TGTGCCAGTAGTAGGGCGGGACAGGGGTATTTTGGTCTCACCGGGGAGCTGTTTTTT. It translates to CASSRAGQGYFGLTGELFF.

The chain uses TRBV28 and TRBJ1-2; D is possibly TRBD1 (6 bases). This CDR3 comprises 15 residues. The V gene's germline CDR1 is MDHEN and CDR2 SYDVKM. Trimming removed 2 bases from V and 2 bases from J, with 12 bases in between. The CDR3: CASSLGGARNYGYTF. In DNA, the CDR3 is TGTGCCAGCAGTTTAGGGGGGGCCAGGAACTATGGCTACACCTTC.